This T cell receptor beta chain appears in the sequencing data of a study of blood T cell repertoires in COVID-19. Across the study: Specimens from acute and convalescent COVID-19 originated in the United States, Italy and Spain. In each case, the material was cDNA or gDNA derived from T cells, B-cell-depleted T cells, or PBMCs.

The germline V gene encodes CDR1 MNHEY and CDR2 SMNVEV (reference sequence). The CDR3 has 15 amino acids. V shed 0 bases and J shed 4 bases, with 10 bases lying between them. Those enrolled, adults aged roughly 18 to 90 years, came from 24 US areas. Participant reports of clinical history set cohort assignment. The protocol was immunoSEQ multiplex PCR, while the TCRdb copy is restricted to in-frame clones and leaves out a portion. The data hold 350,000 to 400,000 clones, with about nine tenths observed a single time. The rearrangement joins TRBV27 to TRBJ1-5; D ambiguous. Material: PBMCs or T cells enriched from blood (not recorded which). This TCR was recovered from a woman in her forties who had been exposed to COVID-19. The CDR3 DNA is TGTGCCAGCAGTTTATCTCCGTCAACTAATCAGCCCCAGCATTTT. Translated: CASSLSPSTNQPQHF.